Listed below are T cell receptor beta chains from one sample, sequenced in a study of blood T cell repertoires in COVID-19. TCRdb's copy holds only in-frame clones and misses some; the assay was immunoSEQ multiplex PCR. The table includes a few hundred thousand clones, roughly 77% detected once. What was sequenced was peripheral blood. These receptors were collected from a woman older than 75 with acute or convalescent COVID-19. Both conserved end residues are trimmed from each CDR3. Fields, in order: CDR3 protein, D gene, V gene. The D gene is left open where the match is weak.

ASRIGQEVATQY,TRBD1,TRBV6-5
ASRTGQGWNEQF,TRBD1,TRBV27
ASSLIGDTFSYEQY,-,TRBV5-6
ASSGLVPNEQY,-,TRBV2
ASSPSPTNTEAF,-,TRBV18
ASRRLAGGYEQY,TRBD2,TRBV2
ASSRRGGFSGANVLT,-,TRBV5-1
ASSRQGAAYGYT,TRBD1,TRBV4-3
ATSSERGLEQY,-,TRBV15
ASRRTGANTGELF,TRBD1,TRBV27
ASSSYMGGAGPSSYEQY,-,TRBV11-2
ASSFEGGELF,-,TRBV5-1
ASSLSGQGSTEAF,TRBD1,TRBV5-1
ASSARTGVGYEQY,TRBD1,TRBV7-9
ASSGTEETQY,TRBD1,TRBV18
ASSNSEHTLEKLF,-,TRBV28